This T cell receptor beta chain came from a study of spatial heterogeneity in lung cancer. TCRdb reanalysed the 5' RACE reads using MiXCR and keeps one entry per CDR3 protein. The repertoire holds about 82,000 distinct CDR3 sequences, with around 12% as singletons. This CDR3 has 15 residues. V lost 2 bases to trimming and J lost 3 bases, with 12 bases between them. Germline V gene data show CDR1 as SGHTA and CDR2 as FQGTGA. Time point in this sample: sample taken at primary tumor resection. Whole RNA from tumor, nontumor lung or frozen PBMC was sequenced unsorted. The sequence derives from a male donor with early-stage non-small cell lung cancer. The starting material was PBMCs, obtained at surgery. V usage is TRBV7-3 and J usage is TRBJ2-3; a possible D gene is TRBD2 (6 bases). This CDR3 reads CASSLLASETDTQYF. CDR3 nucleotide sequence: TGTGCCAGCAGCTTATTGGCTAGCGAGACAGATACGCAGTATTTT. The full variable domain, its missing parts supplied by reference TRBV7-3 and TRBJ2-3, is GAGVSQTPSNKVTEKGKYVELRCDPISGHTALYWYRQSLGQGPEFLIYFQGTGAADDSGLPNDRFFAVRPEGSVSTLKIQRTERGDSAVYLCASSLLASETDTQYFGPGTRLTVL.